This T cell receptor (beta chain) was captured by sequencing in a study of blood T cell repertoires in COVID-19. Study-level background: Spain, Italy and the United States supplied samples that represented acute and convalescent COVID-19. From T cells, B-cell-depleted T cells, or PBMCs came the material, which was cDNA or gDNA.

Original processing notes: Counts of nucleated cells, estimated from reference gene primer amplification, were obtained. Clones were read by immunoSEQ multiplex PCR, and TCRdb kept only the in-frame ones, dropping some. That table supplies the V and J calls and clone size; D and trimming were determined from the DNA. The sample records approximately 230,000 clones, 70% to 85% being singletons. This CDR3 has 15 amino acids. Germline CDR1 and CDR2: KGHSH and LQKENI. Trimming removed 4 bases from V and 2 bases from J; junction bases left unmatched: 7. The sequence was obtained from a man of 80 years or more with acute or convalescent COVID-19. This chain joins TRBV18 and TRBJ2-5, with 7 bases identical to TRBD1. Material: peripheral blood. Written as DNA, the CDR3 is TGTGCCAGCTCACTCTCAACAGGGGTGCAAGAGACCCAGTACTTC. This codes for CASSLSTGVQETQYF. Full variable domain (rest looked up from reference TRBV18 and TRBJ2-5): NAGVMQNPRHLVRRRGQEARLRCSPMKGHSHVYWYRQLPEEGLKFMVYLQKENIIDESGMPKERFSAEFPKEGPSILRIQQVVRGDSAAYFCASSLSTGVQETQYFGPGTRLLVL.